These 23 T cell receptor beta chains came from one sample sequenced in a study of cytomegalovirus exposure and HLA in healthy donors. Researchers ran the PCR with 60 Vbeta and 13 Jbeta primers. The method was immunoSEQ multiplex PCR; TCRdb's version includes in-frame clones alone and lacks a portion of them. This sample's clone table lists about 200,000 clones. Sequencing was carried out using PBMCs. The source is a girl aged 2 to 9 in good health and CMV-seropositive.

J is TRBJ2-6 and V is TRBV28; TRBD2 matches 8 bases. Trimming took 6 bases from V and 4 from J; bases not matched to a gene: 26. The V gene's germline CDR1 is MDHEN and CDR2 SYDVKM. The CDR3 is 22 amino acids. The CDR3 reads CASSSSVVSGSSFSYGANVLTF. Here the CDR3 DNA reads TGTGCCAGCAGCTCCTCAGTAGTCAGCGGGAGTTCCTTTTCTTACGGGGCCAACGTCCTGACTTTC.

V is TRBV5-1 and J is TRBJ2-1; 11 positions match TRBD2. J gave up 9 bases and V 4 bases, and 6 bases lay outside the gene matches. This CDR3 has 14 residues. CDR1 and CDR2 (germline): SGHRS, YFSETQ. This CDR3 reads CASSTSGTSGEQFF. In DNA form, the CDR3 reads TGCGCCAGCAGCACGTCTGGGACTAGCGGTGAGCAGTTCTTC.

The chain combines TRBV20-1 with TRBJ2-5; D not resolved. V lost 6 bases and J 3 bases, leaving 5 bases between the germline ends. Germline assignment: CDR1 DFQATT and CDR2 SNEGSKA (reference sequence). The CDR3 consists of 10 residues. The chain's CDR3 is CSASKETQYF. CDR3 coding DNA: TGCAGTGCCAGTAAAGAGACCCAGTACTTC.

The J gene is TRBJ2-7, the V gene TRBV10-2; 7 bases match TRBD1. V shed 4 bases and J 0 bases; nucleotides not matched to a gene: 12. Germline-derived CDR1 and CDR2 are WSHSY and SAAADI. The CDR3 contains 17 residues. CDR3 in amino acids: CASSARRGSYHSYEQYF. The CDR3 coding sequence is TGCGCCAGCAGTGCCCGCAGGGGGTCCTACCACTCCTACGAGCAGTACTTC.

The CDR3 loop reads CASTDRGRWEETQYF. Here the CDR3 DNA reads TGTGCCAGTACAGACAGGGGGCGATGGGAGGAGACCCAGTACTTC. The V call is TRBV28, the J call TRBJ2-5, with 10 bases aligning to TRBD1. Per germline, CDR1 MDHEN and CDR2 SYDVKM. This CDR3 has 15 amino acids. J gave up 5 bases and V 9 bases, and 12 bases lay outside the gene matches.

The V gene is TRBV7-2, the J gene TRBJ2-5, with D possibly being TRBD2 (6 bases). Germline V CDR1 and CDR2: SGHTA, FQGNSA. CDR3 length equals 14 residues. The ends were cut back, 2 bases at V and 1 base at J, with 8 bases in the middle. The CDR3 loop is CASSLTRGQETQYF. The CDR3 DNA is TGTGCCAGCAGCTTAACGCGGGGCCAAGAGACCCAGTACTTC.

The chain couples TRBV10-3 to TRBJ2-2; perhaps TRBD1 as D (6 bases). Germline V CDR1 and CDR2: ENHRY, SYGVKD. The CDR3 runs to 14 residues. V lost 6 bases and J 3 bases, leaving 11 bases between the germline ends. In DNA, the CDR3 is TGTGCCATCAGCCCCCGGACAGACACCGGGGAGCTGTTTTTT. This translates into CAISPRTDTGELFF.

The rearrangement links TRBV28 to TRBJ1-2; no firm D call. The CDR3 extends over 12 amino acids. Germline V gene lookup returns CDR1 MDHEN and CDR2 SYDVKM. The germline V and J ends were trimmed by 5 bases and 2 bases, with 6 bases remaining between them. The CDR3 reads CASSDGNYGYTF. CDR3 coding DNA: TGTGCCAGCAGTGATGGCAACTATGGCTACACCTTC.

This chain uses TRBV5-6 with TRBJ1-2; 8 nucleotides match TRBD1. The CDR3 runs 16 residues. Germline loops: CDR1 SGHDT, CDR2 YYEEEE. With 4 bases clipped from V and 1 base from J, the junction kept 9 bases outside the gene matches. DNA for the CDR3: TGTGCCAGCAGCCCAGCAACCGGACAGGGTAACTATGGCTACACCTTC. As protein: CASSPATGQGNYGYTF.

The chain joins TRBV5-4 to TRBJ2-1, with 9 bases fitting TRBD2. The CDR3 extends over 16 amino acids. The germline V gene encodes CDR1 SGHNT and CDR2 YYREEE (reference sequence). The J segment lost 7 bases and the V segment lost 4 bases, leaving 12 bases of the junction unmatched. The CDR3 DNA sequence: TGTGCCAGCAGCACGAGGAGGGCGGGAGGGCCAAATGAGCAGTTCTTC. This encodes CASSTRRAGGPNEQFF.

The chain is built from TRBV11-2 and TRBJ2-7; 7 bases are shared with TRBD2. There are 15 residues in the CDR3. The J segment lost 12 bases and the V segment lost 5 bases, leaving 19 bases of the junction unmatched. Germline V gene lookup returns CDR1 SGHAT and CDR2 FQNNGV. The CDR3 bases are TGTGCCAGCAGCCTAGCCCCCGGGAGGAGGGACTTGAGGTACTTC. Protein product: CASSLAPGRRDLRYF.

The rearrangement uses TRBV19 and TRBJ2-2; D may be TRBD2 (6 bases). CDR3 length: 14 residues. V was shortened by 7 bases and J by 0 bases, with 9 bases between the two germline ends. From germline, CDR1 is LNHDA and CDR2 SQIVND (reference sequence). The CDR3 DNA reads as TGTGCCAGTATGGGACTCGCGAACACCGGGGAGCTGTTTTTT. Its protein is CASMGLANTGELFF.

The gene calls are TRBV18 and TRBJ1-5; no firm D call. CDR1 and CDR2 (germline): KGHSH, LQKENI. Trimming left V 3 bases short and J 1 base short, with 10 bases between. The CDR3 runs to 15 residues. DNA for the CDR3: TGTGCCAGCTCACCCACCTATCGGAGCAATCAGCCCCAGCATTTT. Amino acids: CASSPTYRSNQPQHF.

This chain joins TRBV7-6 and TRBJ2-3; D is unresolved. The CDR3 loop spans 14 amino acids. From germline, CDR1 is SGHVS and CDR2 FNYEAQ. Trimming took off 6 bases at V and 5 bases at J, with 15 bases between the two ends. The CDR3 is CASSSSRWQDTQYF. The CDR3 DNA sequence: TGTGCCAGCAGTTCATCGCGGTGGCAAGATACGCAGTATTTT.

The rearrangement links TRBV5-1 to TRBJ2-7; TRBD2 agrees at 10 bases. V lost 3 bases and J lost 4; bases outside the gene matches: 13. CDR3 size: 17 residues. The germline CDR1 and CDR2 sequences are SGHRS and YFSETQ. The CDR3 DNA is TGCGCCAGCAGCTCAAACACCCTAGCGGGAGAACTATACGAGCAGTACTTC. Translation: CASSSNTLAGELYEQYF.

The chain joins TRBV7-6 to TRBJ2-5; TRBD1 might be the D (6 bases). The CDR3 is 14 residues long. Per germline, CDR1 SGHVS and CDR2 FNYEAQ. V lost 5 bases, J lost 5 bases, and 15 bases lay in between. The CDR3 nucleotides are TGTGCCAGCAGCGAAAGGCCAGGGGATGAGACCCAGTACTTC. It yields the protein CASSERPGDETQYF.

The CDR3 is CASSSGTSGSANTGELFF. The DNA for the CDR3 is TGTGCCAGTAGTAGTGGGACTAGCGGGAGTGCAAACACCGGGGAGCTGTTTTTT. The V call is TRBV19, the J call TRBJ2-2, with 14 bases that match TRBD2. After removal of 4 bases from V and 2 bases from J, the junction contained 6 bases not matched to a gene. CDR3 length: 18 residues. Germline loops: CDR1 LNHDA, CDR2 SQIVND (reference sequence).

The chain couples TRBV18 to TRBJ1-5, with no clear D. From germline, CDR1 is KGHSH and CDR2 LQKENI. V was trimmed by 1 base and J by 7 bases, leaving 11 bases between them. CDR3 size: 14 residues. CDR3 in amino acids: CASSPLEEGQPQHF. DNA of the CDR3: TGTGCCAGCTCACCACTAGAGGAGGGACAGCCCCAGCATTTT.

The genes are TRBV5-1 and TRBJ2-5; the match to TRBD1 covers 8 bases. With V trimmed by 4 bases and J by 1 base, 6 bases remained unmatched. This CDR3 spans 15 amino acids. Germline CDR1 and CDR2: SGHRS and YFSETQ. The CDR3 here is CASSSLGTGQETQYF. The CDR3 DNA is TGCGCCAGCAGCAGTCTAGGGACAGGCCAAGAGACCCAGTACTTC.

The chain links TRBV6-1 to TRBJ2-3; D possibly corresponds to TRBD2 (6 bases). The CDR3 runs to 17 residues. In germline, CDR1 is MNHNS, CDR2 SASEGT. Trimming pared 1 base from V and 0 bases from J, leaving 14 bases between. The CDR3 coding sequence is TGTGCCAGCAGTGAAGACTATAGCGGAATAAGCACAGATACGCAGTATTTT. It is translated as CASSEDYSGISTDTQYF.

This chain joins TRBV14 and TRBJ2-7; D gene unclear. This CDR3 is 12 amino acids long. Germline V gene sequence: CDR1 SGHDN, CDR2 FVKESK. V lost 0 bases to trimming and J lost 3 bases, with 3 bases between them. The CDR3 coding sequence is TGTGCCAGCAGCCAAGATCACTACGAGCAGTACTTC. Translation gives CASSQDHYEQYF.

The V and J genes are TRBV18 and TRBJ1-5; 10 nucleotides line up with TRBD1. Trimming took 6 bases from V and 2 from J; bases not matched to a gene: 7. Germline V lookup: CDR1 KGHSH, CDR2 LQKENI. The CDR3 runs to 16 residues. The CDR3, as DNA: TGTGCCAGCTCGTCGGGACAGGGGTTGGGCAATCAGCCCCAGCATTTT. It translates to CASSSGQGLGNQPQHF.

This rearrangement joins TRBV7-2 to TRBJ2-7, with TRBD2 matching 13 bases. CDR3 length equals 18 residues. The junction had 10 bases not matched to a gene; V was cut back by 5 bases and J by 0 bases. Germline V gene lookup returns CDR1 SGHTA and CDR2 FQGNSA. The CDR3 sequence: CASSPVPGLAGTSYEQYF. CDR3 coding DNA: TGTGCCAGCAGCCCCGTCCCGGGACTAGCGGGGACCTCCTACGAGCAGTACTTC.